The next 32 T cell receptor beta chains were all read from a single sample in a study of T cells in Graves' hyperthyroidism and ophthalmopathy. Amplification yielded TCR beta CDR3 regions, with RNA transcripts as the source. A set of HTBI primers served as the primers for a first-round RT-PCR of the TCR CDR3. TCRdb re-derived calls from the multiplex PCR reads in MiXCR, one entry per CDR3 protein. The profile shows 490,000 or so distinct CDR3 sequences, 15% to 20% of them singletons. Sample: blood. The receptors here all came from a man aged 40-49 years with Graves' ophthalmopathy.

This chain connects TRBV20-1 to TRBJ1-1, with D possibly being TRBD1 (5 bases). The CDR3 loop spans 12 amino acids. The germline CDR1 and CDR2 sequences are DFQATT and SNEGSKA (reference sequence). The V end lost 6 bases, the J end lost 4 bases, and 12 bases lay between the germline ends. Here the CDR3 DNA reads TGCAGTGCCTTAAAGGGGTTCACTGAAGCTTTCTTT. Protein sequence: CSALKGFTEAFF.

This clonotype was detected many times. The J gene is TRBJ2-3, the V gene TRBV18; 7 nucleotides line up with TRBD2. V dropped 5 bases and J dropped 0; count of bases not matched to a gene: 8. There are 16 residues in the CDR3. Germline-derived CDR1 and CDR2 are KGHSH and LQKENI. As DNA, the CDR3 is TGTGCCAGCTCATCGCAAGCGGGGATTAGCACAGATACGCAGTATTTT. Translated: CASSSQAGISTDTQYF.

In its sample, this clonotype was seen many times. The CDR3 loop is CAWSRGLAGPYEQYF. The CDR3 DNA is TGTGCCTGGAGTCGAGGACTAGCGGGACCCTACGAGCAGTACTTC. This chain links TRBV30 with TRBJ2-7, with TRBD2 identical over 12 bases. With V trimmed by 2 bases and J by 2 bases, 4 bases remained unmatched. Germline CDR1 and CDR2: GTSNPN and SVGIG (reference sequence). CDR3 length: 15 residues. Based on the CDR3 plus reference TRBV30 and TRBJ2-7, the full variable domain is SQTIHQWPATLVQPVGSPLSLECTVEGTSNPNLYWYRQAAGRGLQLLFYSVGIGQISSEVPQNLSASRPQDRQFILSSKKLLLSDSGFYLCAWSRGLAGPYEQYFGPGTRLTVT.

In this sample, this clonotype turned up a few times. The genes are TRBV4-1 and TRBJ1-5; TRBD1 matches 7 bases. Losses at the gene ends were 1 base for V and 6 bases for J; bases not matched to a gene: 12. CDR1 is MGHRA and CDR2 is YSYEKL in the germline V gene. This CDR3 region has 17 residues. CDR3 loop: CASSQGAGGRSSQPQHF. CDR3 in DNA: TGCGCCAGCAGCCAAGGGGCAGGGGGAAGGAGTAGTCAGCCCCAGCATTTT.

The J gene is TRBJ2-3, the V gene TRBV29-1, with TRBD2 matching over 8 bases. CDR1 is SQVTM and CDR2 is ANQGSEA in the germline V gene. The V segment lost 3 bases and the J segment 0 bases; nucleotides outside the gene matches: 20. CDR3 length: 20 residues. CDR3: CSVDASAQAETSASTDTQYF. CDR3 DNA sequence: TGCAGCGTTGATGCGTCGGCCCAGGCCGAGACTAGCGCAAGCACAGATACGCAGTATTTT.

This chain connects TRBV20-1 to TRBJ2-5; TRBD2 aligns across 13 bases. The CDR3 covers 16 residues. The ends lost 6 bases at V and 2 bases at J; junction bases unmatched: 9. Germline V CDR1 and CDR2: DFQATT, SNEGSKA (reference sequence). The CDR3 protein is CSAVGLAGALQETQYF. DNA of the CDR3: TGCAGTGCCGTAGGACTAGCGGGAGCTCTTCAAGAGACCCAGTACTTC.

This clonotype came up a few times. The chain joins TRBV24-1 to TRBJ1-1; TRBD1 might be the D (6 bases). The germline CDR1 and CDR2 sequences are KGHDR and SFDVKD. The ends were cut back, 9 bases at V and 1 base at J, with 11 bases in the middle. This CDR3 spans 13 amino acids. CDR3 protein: CATYGQQNTEAFF. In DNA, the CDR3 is TGTGCCACCTACGGACAGCAGAACACTGAAGCTTTCTTT.

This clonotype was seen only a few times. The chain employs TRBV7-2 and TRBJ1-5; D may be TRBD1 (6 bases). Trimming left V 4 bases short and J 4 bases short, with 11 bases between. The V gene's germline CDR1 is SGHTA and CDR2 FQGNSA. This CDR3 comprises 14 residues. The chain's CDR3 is CASSSGQWNQPQHF. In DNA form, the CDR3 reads TGTGCCAGCAGCTCCGGACAGTGGAATCAGCCCCAGCATTTT.

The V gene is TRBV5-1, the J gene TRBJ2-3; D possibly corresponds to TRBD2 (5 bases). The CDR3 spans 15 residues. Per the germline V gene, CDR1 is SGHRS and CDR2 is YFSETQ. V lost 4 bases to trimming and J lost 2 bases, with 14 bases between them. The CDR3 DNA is TGCGCCAGCAGCCCAACTAGACCCTACACAGATACGCAGTATTTT. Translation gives CASSPTRPYTDTQYF. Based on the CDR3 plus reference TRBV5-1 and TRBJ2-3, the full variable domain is KAGVTQTPRYLIKTRGQQVTLSCSPISGHRSVSWYQQTPGQGLQFLFEYFSETQRNKGNFPGRFSGRQFSNSRSEMNVSTLELGDSALYLCASSPTRPYTDTQYFGPGTRLTVL.

CDR3 sequence (DNA): TGCGCCAGCAGCGACCAGACCTACGAGCAGTACTTC. Amino acid sequence: CASSDQTYEQYF. The chain employs TRBV5-1 and TRBJ2-7; no firm D call. V dropped 4 bases and J dropped 2 bases, with 7 bases sitting between them. Germline V CDR1 and CDR2: SGHRS, YFSETQ. This CDR3 contains 12 residues.

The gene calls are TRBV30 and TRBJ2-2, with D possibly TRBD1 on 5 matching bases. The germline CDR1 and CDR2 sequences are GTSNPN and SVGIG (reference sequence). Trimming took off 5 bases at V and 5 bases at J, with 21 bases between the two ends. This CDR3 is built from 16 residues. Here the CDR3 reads CAWGPLGVPGTGELFF. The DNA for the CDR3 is TGTGCCTGGGGACCTTTAGGGGTTCCTGGGACCGGGGAGCTGTTTTTT.

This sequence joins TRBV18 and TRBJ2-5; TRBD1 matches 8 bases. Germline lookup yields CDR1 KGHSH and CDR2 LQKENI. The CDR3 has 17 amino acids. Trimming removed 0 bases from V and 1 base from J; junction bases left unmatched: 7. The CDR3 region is CASSPPITGGLQETQYF. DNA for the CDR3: TGTGCCAGCTCACCACCGATAACAGGGGGACTCCAAGAGACCCAGTACTTC.

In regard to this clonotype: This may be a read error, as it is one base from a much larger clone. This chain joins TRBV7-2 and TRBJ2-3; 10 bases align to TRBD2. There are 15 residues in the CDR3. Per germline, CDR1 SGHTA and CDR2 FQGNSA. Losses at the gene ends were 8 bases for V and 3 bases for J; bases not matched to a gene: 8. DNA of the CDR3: TGTGCCAGCGGCACTACTAGCGGGGTAACAGATACGCAGTATTTT. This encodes CASGTTSGVTDTQYF.

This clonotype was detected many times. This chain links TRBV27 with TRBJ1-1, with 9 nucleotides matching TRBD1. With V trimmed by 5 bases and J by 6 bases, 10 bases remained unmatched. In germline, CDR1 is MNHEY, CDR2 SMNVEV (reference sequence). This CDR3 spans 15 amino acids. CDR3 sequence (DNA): TGTGCCAGCAGTCCGACAGGGGGAGGAGTCTCTGAAGCTTTCTTT. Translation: CASSPTGGGVSEAFF.

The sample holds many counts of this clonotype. Here the CDR3 reads CAWNAGLAGRETQYF. CDR3 DNA: TGTGCCTGGAACGCGGGACTAGCGGGGAGAGAGACCCAGTACTTC. V and J are TRBV30 and TRBJ2-5; 13 nucleotides match TRBD2. CDR3 length: 15 residues. The V gene's germline CDR1 is GTSNPN and CDR2 SVGIG (reference sequence). Losses at the gene ends were 4 bases for V and 4 bases for J; bases not matched to a gene: 6.

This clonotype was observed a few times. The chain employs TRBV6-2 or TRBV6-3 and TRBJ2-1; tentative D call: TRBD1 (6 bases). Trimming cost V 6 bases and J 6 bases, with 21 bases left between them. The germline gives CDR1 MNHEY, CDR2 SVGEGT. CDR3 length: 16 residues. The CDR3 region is CASSFVVSGVSNEQFF. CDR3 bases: TGTGCCAGCAGCTTCGTAGTGTCAGGGGTTTCCAATGAGCAGTTCTTC.

Written as DNA, the CDR3 is TGTGCCATCAGTGTTACCTCCTCGTTTCTGCAGTTCTTC. Translated: CAISVTSSFLQFF. J is TRBJ2-1 and V is TRBV10-3, with D hard to call. Germline V gene data show CDR1 as ENHRY and CDR2 as SYGVKD. Between the trimmed V and J ends, which lost 4 bases and 12 bases, there was a span of 16 bases. There are 13 residues in the CDR3.

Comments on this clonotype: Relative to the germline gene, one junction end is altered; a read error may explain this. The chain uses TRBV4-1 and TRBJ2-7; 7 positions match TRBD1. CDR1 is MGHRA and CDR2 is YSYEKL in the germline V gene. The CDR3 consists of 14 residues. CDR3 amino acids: CAGSQNRGTYEQYF. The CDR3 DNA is TGCGCCGGCAGCCAAAACAGGGGAACCTACGAGCAGTACTTC.

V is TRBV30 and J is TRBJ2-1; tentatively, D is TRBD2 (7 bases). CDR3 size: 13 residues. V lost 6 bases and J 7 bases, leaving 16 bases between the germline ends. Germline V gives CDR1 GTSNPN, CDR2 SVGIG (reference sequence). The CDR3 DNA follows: TGTGCCTGCTTAAGGAGGGGGGGAAATGAGCAGTTCTTC. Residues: CACLRRGGNEQFF.

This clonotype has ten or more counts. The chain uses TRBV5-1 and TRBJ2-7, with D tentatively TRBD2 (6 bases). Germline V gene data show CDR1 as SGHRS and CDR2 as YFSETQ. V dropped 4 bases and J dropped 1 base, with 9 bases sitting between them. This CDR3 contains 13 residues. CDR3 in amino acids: CASSGDSSYEQYF. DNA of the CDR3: TGCGCCAGCAGCGGGGACTCTTCCTACGAGCAGTACTTC.

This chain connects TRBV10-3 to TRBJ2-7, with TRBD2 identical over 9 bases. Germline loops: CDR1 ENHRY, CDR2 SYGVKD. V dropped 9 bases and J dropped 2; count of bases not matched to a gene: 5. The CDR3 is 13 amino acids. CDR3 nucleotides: TGTGCCATTTCCGCGGGGGGGCCCTACGAGCAGTACTTC. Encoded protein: CAISAGGPYEQYF.

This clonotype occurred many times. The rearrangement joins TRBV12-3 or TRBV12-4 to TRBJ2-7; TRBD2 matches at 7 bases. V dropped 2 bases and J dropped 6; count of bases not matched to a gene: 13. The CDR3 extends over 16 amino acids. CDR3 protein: CASSLRALAAWGEQYF. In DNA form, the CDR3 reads TGTGCCAGCAGTTTAAGGGCTCTAGCGGCATGGGGCGAGCAGTACTTC.

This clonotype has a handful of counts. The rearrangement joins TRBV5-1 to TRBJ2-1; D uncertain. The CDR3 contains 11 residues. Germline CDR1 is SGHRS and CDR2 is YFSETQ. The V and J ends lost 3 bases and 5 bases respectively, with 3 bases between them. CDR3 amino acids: CASSYHNEQFF. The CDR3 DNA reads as TGCGCCAGCAGCTACCACAATGAGCAGTTCTTC.

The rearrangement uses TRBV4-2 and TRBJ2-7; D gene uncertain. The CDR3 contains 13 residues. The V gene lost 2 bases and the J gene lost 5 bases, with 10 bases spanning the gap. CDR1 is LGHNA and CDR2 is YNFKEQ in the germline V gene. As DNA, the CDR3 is TGTGCCAGCAGCCAACAGGTTACCCACGAGCAGTACTTC. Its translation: CASSQQVTHEQYF.

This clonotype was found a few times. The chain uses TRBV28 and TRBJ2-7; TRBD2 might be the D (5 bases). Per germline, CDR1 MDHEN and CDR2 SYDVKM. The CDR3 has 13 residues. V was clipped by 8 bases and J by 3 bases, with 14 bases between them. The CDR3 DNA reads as TGTGCCAGCTTGGGTCGGACTCACTACGAGCAGTACTTC. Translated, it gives CASLGRTHYEQYF.

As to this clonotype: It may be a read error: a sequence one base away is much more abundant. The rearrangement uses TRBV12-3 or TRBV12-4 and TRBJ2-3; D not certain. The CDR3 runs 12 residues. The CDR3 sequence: CAGSGSTDTQYF. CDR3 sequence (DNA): TGTGCCGGCAGTGGGAGCACAGATACGCAGTATTTT.

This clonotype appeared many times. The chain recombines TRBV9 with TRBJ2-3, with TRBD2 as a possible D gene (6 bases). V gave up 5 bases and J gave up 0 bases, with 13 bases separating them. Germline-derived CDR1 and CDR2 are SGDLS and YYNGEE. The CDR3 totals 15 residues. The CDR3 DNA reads TGTGCCAGCAGTGTGGTAGCGGCTAGCACAGATACGCAGTATTTT. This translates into CASSVVAASTDTQYF.

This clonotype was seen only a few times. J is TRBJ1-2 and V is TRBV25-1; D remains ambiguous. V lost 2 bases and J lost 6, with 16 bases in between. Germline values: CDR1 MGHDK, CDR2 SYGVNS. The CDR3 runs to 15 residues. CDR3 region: CASSEQNRGIDGYTF. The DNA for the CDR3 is TGTGCCAGCAGTGAACAGAATCGGGGTATTGATGGCTACACCTTC.

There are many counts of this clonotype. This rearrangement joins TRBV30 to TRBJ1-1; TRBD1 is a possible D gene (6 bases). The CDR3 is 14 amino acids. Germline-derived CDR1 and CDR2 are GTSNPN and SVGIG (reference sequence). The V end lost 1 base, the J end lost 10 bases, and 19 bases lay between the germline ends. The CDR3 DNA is TGTGCCTGGAGTGCTTATTACCCAGGGGAGGTAGCTTTCTTT. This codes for CAWSAYYPGEVAFF.

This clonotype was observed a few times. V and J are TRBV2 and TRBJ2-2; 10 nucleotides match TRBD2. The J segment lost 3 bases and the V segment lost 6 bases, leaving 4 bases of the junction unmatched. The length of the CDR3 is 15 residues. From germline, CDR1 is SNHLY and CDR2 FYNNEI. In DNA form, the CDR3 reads TGTGCCAGCAGCTTCGGACTAGCGGACACCGGGGAGCTGTTTTTT. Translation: CASSFGLADTGELFF. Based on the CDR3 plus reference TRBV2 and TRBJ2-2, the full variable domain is EPEVTQTPSHQVTQMGQEVILRCVPISNHLYFYWYRQILGQKVEFLVSFYNNEISEKSEIFDDQFSVERPDGSNFTLKIRSTKLEDSAMYFCASSFGLADTGELFFGEGSRLTVL.

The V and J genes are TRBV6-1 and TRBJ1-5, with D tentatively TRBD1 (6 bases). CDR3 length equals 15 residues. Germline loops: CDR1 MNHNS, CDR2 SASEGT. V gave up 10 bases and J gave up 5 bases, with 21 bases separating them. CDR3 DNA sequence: TGTGCCACACAATCCCGGCCAGGGGAGGATCAGCCCCAGCATTTT. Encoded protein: CATQSRPGEDQPQHF.

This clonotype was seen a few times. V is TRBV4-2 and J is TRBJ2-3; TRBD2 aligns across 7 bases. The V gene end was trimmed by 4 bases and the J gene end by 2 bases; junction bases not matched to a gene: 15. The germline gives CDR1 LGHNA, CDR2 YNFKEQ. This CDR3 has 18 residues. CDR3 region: CASSPRGLPKITTDTQYF. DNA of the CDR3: TGTGCCAGCAGCCCCCGGGGACTACCGAAGATCACCACAGATACGCAGTATTTT.